This is a list of T cell receptor beta chains from one sample in a study of blood T cells in healthy people across ages. Each CDR3 protein is one row after TCRdb ran MiXCR on the 5' RACE reads. Of 700,000 to 900,000 distinct CDR3 sequences listed, around 25% were seen once; the top ten hold around 2.9%. The data were also submitted as part of a second study, on T cells of mothers and their children.

Sequencing input: blood. These receptor sequences come from a boy aged 10-17 years in good health. Each CDR3 is given with its conserved first and last residue. The D gene is left open where the match is weak. Some rows have no size entry. The others give once, few or many, or a class for an expanded clone.

D gene: TRBD2
clone size: -
J gene: TRBJ2-6
V gene: TRBV2
CDR3 protein: CASSGSGAISGANVLTF
CDR3 DNA: TGTGCCAGCAGTGGGAGCGGGGCAATCTCTGGGGCCAACGTCCTGACTTTC

D gene: -
clone size: -
J gene: TRBJ2-3
V gene: TRBV2
CDR3 protein: CASSKAGDTQYF
CDR3 DNA: TGTGCCAGCAGCAAGGCGGGGGATACGCAGTATTTT

D gene: -
clone size: few
J gene: TRBJ1-1
V gene: TRBV29-1
CDR3 protein: CSVVSLRDTEAFF
CDR3 DNA: TGCAGCGTTGTAAGCCTCAGGGACACTGAAGCTTTCTTT

D gene: -
clone size: few
J gene: TRBJ1-6
V gene: TRBV12-3/TRBV12-4
CDR3 protein: CASSSTGFESPLHF
CDR3 DNA: TGTGCCAGCAGTTCCACAGGGTTTGAGTCACCCCTCCACTTT

D gene: -
clone size: -
J gene: TRBJ1-4
V gene: TRBV6-6
CDR3 protein: CASIGAWGSEKLFF
CDR3 DNA: TGTGCCAGCATCGGGGCATGGGGGAGTGAAAAACTGTTTTTT

D gene: -
clone size: -
J gene: TRBJ2-1
V gene: TRBV2
CDR3 protein: CASSEVGSGEFF
CDR3 DNA: TGTGCCAGCAGTGAAGTAGGTAGCGGTGAGTTCTTC

D gene: -
clone size: -
J gene: TRBJ1-6
V gene: TRBV27
CDR3 protein: CASSPGSSPLHF
CDR3 DNA: TGTGCCAGCAGCCCAGGGAGTTCACCCCTCCACTTT

D gene: TRBD1
clone size: -
J gene: TRBJ2-1
V gene: TRBV19
CDR3 protein: CASSLGQAGVNEQFF
CDR3 DNA: TGTGCCAGTAGCCTCGGACAGGCAGGGGTCAATGAGCAGTTCTTC

D gene: -
clone size: -
J gene: TRBJ2-3
V gene: TRBV28
CDR3 protein: CASSYTGRTDTQYF
CDR3 DNA: TGTGCCAGCAGTTATACAGGGAGGACAGATACGCAGTATTTT

D gene: TRBD2
clone size: -
J gene: TRBJ2-3
V gene: TRBV20-1
CDR3 protein: CSAIAGGPADTQYF
CDR3 DNA: TGCAGTGCTATAGCGGGGGGGCCCGCAGATACGCAGTATTTT

D gene: TRBD1
clone size: few
J gene: TRBJ1-4
V gene: TRBV3-1
CDR3 protein: CASSPDRGYEKLFF
CDR3 DNA: TGTGCCAGCAGCCCCGACAGGGGGTATGAAAAACTGTTTTTT

D gene: -
clone size: -
J gene: TRBJ2-2
V gene: TRBV28
CDR3 protein: CASSQSYTGELFF
CDR3 DNA: TGTGCCAGCAGCCAATCCTACACCGGGGAGCTGTTTTTT

D gene: -
clone size: -
J gene: TRBJ2-2
V gene: TRBV29-1
CDR3 protein: CSVTGGEYTGELFF
CDR3 DNA: TGCAGCGTCACAGGGGGGGAGTACACCGGGGAGCTGTTTTTT

D gene: TRBD2
clone size: -
J gene: TRBJ2-5
V gene: TRBV12-3/TRBV12-4
CDR3 protein: CASSLELAGGGKTQYF
CDR3 DNA: TGTGCCAGCAGTTTAGAACTCGCGGGGGGCGGAAAGACCCAGTACTTC

D gene: -
clone size: -
J gene: TRBJ1-2
V gene: TRBV29-1
CDR3 protein: CSVLEAGYTF
CDR3 DNA: TGCAGCGTCCTAGAGGCTGGCTACACCTTC

D gene: TRBD1
clone size: -
J gene: TRBJ1-2
V gene: TRBV20-1
CDR3 protein: CSAHDRGIGSSGYTF
CDR3 DNA: TGCAGTGCCCACGACAGGGGGATCGGTTCTTCCGGCTACACCTTC

D gene: -
clone size: few
J gene: TRBJ2-2
V gene: TRBV29-1
CDR3 protein: CSVGRGDTGEPFF
CDR3 DNA: TGCAGCGTTGGGAGGGGTGACACCGGGGAGCCGTTTTTT

D gene: -
clone size: -
J gene: TRBJ2-5
V gene: TRBV28
CDR3 protein: CASSPDRLKTQYF
CDR3 DNA: TGTGCCAGCAGTCCAGACAGGCTGAAGACCCAGTACTTC

D gene: -
clone size: -
J gene: TRBJ2-5
V gene: TRBV5-1
CDR3 protein: CASSGRQGGGETQYF
CDR3 DNA: TGCGCCAGCAGCGGCCGCCAGGGAGGTGGGGAGACCCAGTACTTC

D gene: TRBD2
clone size: once
J gene: TRBJ2-5
V gene: TRBV29-1
CDR3 protein: CSAEDRLAETQYF
CDR3 DNA: TGCAGCGCTGAAGATCGACTAGCGGAGACCCAGTACTTC

D gene: TRBD1
clone size: few
J gene: TRBJ2-2
V gene: TRBV7-9
CDR3 protein: CASRPGQGEGDTGELFF
CDR3 DNA: TGTGCCAGCAGACCGGGACAGGGTGAAGGCGACACCGGGGAGCTGTTTTTT

D gene: -
clone size: -
J gene: TRBJ1-5
V gene: TRBV6-1
CDR3 protein: CASSLTDNSNQPQHF
CDR3 DNA: TGTGCCAGCAGTCTGACAGACAATAGCAATCAGCCCCAGCATTTT

D gene: -
clone size: many
J gene: TRBJ2-7
V gene: TRBV2
CDR3 protein: CASRGDTYEQYF
CDR3 DNA: TGTGCCAGCAGGGGGGACACCTACGAGCAGTACTTC

D gene: TRBD1
clone size: many
J gene: TRBJ2-5
V gene: TRBV20-1
CDR3 protein: CSARDLRQGQETQYF
CDR3 DNA: TGCAGTGCTAGAGACCTGAGACAGGGGCAAGAGACCCAGTACTTC

D gene: TRBD2
clone size: few
J gene: TRBJ2-7
V gene: TRBV3-1
CDR3 protein: CASSQGAGGAYEQYF
CDR3 DNA: TGTGCCAGCAGCCAAGGTGCGGGGGGGGCCTACGAGCAGTACTTC

D gene: TRBD1
clone size: -
J gene: TRBJ2-1
V gene: TRBV24-1
CDR3 protein: CATSDYRGLNEQFF
CDR3 DNA: TGTGCCACCAGTGACTACAGGGGGCTCAATGAGCAGTTCTTC

D gene: TRBD1
clone size: -
J gene: TRBJ2-7
V gene: TRBV12-3/TRBV12-4
CDR3 protein: CASSLTGGFPEQYF
CDR3 DNA: TGTGCCAGCAGCCTGACAGGGGGCTTCCCCGAGCAGTACTTC

D gene: -
clone size: -
J gene: TRBJ1-2
V gene: TRBV7-9
CDR3 protein: CASSFYGNYGYTF
CDR3 DNA: TGTGCCAGCAGCTTTTACGGAAACTATGGTTACACCTTC

D gene: -
clone size: few
J gene: TRBJ2-5
V gene: TRBV21-1
CDR3 protein: CASSKVSRQQETQYF
CDR3 DNA: TGTGCCAGCAGCAAAGTGTCGAGACAGCAAGAGACCCAGTACTTC